This T cell receptor (beta chain) comes out of a study of cytomegalovirus exposure and HLA in healthy donors. Study results and limitations: From TCR beta sequences, most subjects' HLA-A and HLA-B alleles were reportedly predicted accurately. Within the data, a cluster of highly shared sequence variants was likely a sequencing artifact.

A remark on this clone: Its target is not known.

In the PCR, 60 Vbeta and 13 Jbeta primers were used. Sequencing was performed with immunoSEQ multiplex PCR; in TCRdb, only in-frame clones are kept and a portion is missing. The table shows fewer than 150,000 clones, with roughly 70% occurring only once. Trimming removed 6 bases at V and 5 bases at J, with 9 bases between. CDR1 MNHEY and CDR2 SVGAGI come from the germline V gene. The CDR3 length is 12 residues. The specimen sequenced was PBMCs. The TCR was taken from a man aged 25-40 years in good health and CMV-seronegative. The chain is built from TRBV6-5 and TRBJ2-3; the D is unclear. This chain's CDR3 is CASRRHGDTQYF. CDR3 DNA: TGTGCCAGCAGACGACACGGAGATACGCAGTATTTT.